The TCR beta chain described here comes from a study of CD8 T cells in Susac syndrome. cDNA came from 0.5 to 1 ug RNA primed by random hexamers. One entry per CDR3 protein results from TCRdb running MiXCR on the immunoSEQ multiplex PCR reads. Here the sample spans 200,000 to 250,000 distinct CDR3 sequences, 94% being singletons. Trimming cost V 4 bases and J 4 bases, with 11 bases left between them. Germline lookup yields CDR1 LGHDT and CDR2 YNNKEL (reference sequence). The CDR3 totals 14 residues. CD8+ and CD4+ T cells taken from blood had their TCR beta sequenced. Negative isolation was used for CD8+ and CD4+ T cells, and FACS enrichment was applied to TEMRA cells.

The rearrangement uses TRBV3-1 and TRBJ1-3; D gene unclear. The sequencing input was CD4+ T cells from PBMCs. The receptor's source is a human donor with Susac syndrome. The CDR3 region has the DNA TGTGCCAGCAGCCCTTCCACAGACGGAAACACCATATATTTT. As protein: CASSPSTDGNTIYF.